A selection of T cell receptor beta chains follows, all from one sample in a study of blood T cell repertoires in COVID-19. Sequencing used immunoSEQ multiplex PCR; TCRdb keeps in-frame clones, though not all of them. Among 40,000 to 60,000 clones listed, 86% were seen once. Sequencing used peripheral blood. These receptors were taken from a human donor in a cohort sampled during active COVID-19. CDR3s include the opening cysteine and the closing phenylalanine or tryptophan. A D gene is named only where the DNA matches it firmly. Clone size is stated in some rows and not others, as once, few, many or a class when expanded.

J,V,size,D,CDR3,DNA
TRBJ2-1,TRBV5-1,.,.,CASSPTNSAYNEQFF,TGCGCCAGCAGCCCGACTAACTCCGCGTACAATGAGCAGTTCTTC
TRBJ2-7,TRBV6-5,.,TRBD2,CASSYEERGPYEQYF,TGTGCCAGCAGTTATGAGGAGCGGGGGCCCTACGAGCAGTACTTC
TRBJ2-7,TRBV3-1/TRBV3-2,.,.,CASSHSYEQYF,TGTGCCAGCAGCCATAGCTACGAGCAGTACTTC
TRBJ1-1,TRBV15,.,.,CATSRKTGDSNTEAFF,TGTGCCACCAGCAGAAAGACAGGCGACTCTAACACTGAAGCTTTCTTT
TRBJ2-2,TRBV19,.,TRBD1,CAGAGTGGTGELFF,TGTGCCGGCGCAGGGACAGGGGGCACCGGGGAGCTGTTTTTT
TRBJ1-5,TRBV6-5,.,.,CASSYTARGNQPQHF,TGTGCCAGCAGTTATACCGCTCGGGGCAATCAGCCCCAGCATTTT
TRBJ2-2,TRBV4-1,.,TRBD2,CASSFRALAVNTGELFF,TGCGCCAGCAGCTTCCGGGCACTAGCGGTGAACACCGGGGAGCTGTTTTTT
TRBJ1-6,TRBV13,.,.,CASSINTGFINSPLHF,TGTGCCAGCAGCATAAATACAGGGTTTATCAATTCACCCCTCCACTTT
TRBJ2-7,TRBV7-3,.,.,CASSTGQGYEQYF,TGTGCCAGCAGCACAGGGCAGGGCTACGAGCAGTACTTC
TRBJ1-4,TRBV7-8,.,.,CASSPGYSTNEKLFF,TGTGCCAGCAGCCCAGGGTATTCGACTAATGAAAAACTGTTTTTT
TRBJ2-1,TRBV20-1,.,TRBD2,CSASPTSGGLYNEQFF,TGCAGTGCTAGTCCTACTAGCGGGGGGCTGTACAATGAGCAGTTCTTC
TRBJ2-2,TRBV4-2,.,TRBD2,CASSQPGTSGVIGELFF,TGTGCCAGCAGCCAACCCGGGACTAGCGGGGTGATTGGGGAGCTGTTTTTT
TRBJ2-7,TRBV14,few,TRBD2,CASSQLPSGSSEQYF,TGTGCCAGCAGCCAACTACCTAGCGGGAGTTCCGAGCAGTACTTC
TRBJ2-3,TRBV5-1,.,TRBD1,CASSFGTGGTDTQYF,TGCGCCAGCAGCTTTGGGACAGGGGGGACAGATACGCAGTATTTT
TRBJ2-5,TRBV3-1/TRBV3-2,.,.,CASRLQGGGETQYF,TGTGCCAGCAGACTACAAGGGGGAGGGGAGACCCAGTACTTC
TRBJ1-2,TRBV7-6,.,.,CASSLGGEPYGYTF,TGTGCCAGCAGCTTAGGGGGGGAACCCTATGGCTACACCTTC
TRBJ2-7,TRBV5-1,.,.,CASSLDRRYYEQYF,TGCGCCAGCAGCTTGGACAGGCGATACTACGAGCAGTACTTC
TRBJ2-1,TRBV19,.,.,CASSIHRDRSNEQFF,TGTGCCAGTAGTATTCACAGGGATCGTTCCAATGAGCAGTTCTTC
TRBJ1-2,TRBV10-3,once,TRBD1,CAISVGGRDYGYTF,TGTGCCATCAGTGTAGGGGGCCGCGACTATGGCTACACCTTC
TRBJ1-5,TRBV2,medium-sized,TRBD1,CASSKRAGGSSQPQHF,TGTGCCAGCAGTAAGAGGGCAGGGGGCTCGAGTCAGCCCCAGCATTTT
TRBJ1-6,TRBV4-2,few,.,CASSQALSSSPLHF,TGTGCCAGCAGCCAAGCTTTGAGTTCTTCACCCCTCCACTTT
TRBJ2-3,TRBV19,.,TRBD1,CASSIEGRGSTDTQYF,TGTGCCAGTAGTATAGAAGGCAGGGGGTCCACAGATACGCAGTATTTT
TRBJ1-2,TRBV7-8,.,.,CASSVSRGGYTF,TGTGCCAGCAGCGTTTCCCGCGGTGGCTACACCTTC
TRBJ1-6,TRBV6-5,few,.,CASRIGGRGPPLHF,TGTGCCAGCAGAATAGGGGGTAGGGGACCGCCCCTCCACTTT
TRBJ1-1,TRBV5-1,.,.,CASATRSAAEAFF,TGCGCCAGTGCCACACGTTCCGCAGCTGAAGCTTTCTTT
TRBJ1-2,TRBV7-8,.,.,CASSQAQGNYGYTF,TGTGCCAGCAGCCAAGCACAGGGTAACTATGGCTACACCTTC
TRBJ2-5,TRBV24-1,.,.,CATSDLKRQETQYF,TGTGCCACCAGTGATTTGAAACGGCAAGAGACCCAGTACTTC
TRBJ1-2,TRBV4-1,.,TRBD1,CASSQGLTGLNYGYTF,TGCGCCAGCAGCCAAGGGTTGACAGGGCTTAACTATGGCTACACCTTC
TRBJ2-3,TRBV5-4,.,.,CASSAIKGAGGDTQYF,TGTGCCAGCAGCGCGATTAAGGGGGCGGGGGGAGATACGCAGTATTTT
TRBJ2-2,TRBV3-1/TRBV3-2,.,TRBD2,CASSPLAGGTTGELFF,TGTGCCAGCAGCCCCTTGGCGGGAGGGACCACCGGGGAGCTGTTTTTT
TRBJ1-4,TRBV5-1,.,TRBD1,CASSLSGQGFGANEKLFF,TGCGCCAGCAGCTTATCGGGACAGGGATTTGGGGCTAATGAAAAACTGTTTTTT
TRBJ2-7,TRBV9,.,TRBD2,CASSVDGSGAWGEQYF,TGTGCCAGCAGCGTAGATGGTAGCGGGGCCTGGGGCGAGCAGTACTTC
TRBJ1-5,TRBV3-1/TRBV3-2,.,.,CASSQAGFNQPQHF,TGTGCCAGCAGCCAAGCAGGTTTCAATCAGCCCCAGCATTTT
TRBJ2-5,TRBV20-1,.,.,CSASDSGYQETQYF,TGCAGTGCTAGTGATAGCGGATACCAAGAGACCCAGTACTTC
TRBJ2-5,TRBV4-3,.,.,CASSPNLGETQYF,TGCGCCAGCAGCCCGAATCTCGGGGAGACCCAGTACTTC